This TCR beta chain was identified during a study of T cells in Graves' hyperthyroidism and ophthalmopathy. This clonotype was observed at least ten times. The CDR3 spans 11 residues. Trimming took 6 bases from V and 5 from J, leaving 7 bases between them. CDR1 is MDHEN and CDR2 is SYDVKM in the germline V gene. In making diagnoses, clinical symptoms, serum thyroxine and TRAb, thyroid ultrasound and orbital computed tomography were all used. RNA transcripts provided the source from which TCR beta CDR3 regions were amplified. With the HTBI primer set, the TCR CDR3 went through a first round of RT-PCR. TCRdb called the multiplex PCR reads again in MiXCR, with one record for every CDR3 protein. The sample yields fewer than 750,000 distinct CDR3 sequences, about 14% seen once.

V is TRBV28 and J is TRBJ2-5, with D hard to call. Sequenced material: blood. The receptor's source is a woman aged 40 to 50 with Graves' ophthalmopathy. The CDR3 spells CASSLTETQYF. In DNA, the CDR3 is TGTGCCAGCAGCTTAACGGAGACCCAGTACTTC. Drawing the rest from reference TRBV28 and TRBJ2-5, the complete variable domain is DVKVTQSSRYLVKRTGEKVFLECVQDMDHENMFWYRQDPGLGLRLIYFSYDVKMKEKGDIPEGYSVSREKKERFSLILESASTNQTSMYLCASSLTETQYFGPGTRLLVL.